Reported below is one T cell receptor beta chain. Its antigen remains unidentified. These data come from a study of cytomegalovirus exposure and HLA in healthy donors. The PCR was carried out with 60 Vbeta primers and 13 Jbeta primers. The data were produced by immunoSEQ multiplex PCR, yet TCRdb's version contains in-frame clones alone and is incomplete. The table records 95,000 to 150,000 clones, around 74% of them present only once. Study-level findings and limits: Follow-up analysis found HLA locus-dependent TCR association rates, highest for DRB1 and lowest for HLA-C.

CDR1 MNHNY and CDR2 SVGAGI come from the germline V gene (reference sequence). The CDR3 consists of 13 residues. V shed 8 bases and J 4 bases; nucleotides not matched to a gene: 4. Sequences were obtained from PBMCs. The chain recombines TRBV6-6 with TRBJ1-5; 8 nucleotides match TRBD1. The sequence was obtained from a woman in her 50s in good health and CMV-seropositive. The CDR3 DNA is TGTGCCAGCCGCAGGGGGCCTAATCAGCCCCAGCATTTT. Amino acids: CASRRGPNQPQHF.